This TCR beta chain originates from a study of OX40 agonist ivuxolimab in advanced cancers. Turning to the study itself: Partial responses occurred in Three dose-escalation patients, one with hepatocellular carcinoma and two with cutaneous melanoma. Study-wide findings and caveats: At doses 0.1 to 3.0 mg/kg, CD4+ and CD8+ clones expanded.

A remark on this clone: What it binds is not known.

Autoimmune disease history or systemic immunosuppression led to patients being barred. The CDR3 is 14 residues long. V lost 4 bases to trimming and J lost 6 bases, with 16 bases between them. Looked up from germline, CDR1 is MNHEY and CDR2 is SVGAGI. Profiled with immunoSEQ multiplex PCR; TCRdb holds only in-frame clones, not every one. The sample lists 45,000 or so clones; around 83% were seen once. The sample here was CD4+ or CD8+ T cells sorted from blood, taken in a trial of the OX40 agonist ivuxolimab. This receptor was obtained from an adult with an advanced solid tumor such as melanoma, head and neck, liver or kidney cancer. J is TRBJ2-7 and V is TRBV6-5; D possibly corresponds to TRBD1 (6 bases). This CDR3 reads CASSLGQGRSEQYF. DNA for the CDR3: TGTGCCAGCAGTTTAGGGCAGGGGCGTTCCGAGCAGTACTTC.